A selection of T cell receptor beta chains follows, all from one sample in a study of blood T cell repertoires in COVID-19. Profiled with immunoSEQ multiplex PCR; TCRdb holds only in-frame clones, not every one. Of 250,000 to 300,000 clones in the sample, approximately 89% were seen once. The sequenced sample consisted of PBMCs or T cells enriched from blood (not recorded which). Receptors originate from a woman aged 50 to 60 who had been exposed to COVID-19. Both conserved end residues are part of each CDR3. The D gene is left open where the match is weak.

J gene: TRBJ2-3
V gene: TRBV6-5
D gene: TRBD2
CDR3 length: 13
CDR3 protein: CASTSGDTDTQYF
CDR3 DNA: TGTGCCAGCACTAGCGGGGACACAGATACGCAGTATTTT

J gene: TRBJ1-1
V gene: TRBV16
D gene: .
CDR3 length: 14
CDR3 protein: CASSQDGLSTEAFF
CDR3 DNA: TGTGCCAGCAGCCAAGACGGGTTGTCCACTGAAGCTTTCTTT

J gene: TRBJ2-4
V gene: TRBV9
D gene: TRBD1
CDR3 length: 14
CDR3 protein: CASSGDDRVDIQYF
CDR3 DNA: TGTGCCAGCAGCGGGGACGACAGGGTCGACATTCAGTACTTC

J gene: TRBJ1-5
V gene: TRBV27
D gene: .
CDR3 length: 13
CDR3 protein: CASLGGVNQPQHF
CDR3 DNA: TGTGCCAGCCTGGGAGGCGTCAATCAGCCCCAGCATTTT

J gene: TRBJ2-5
V gene: TRBV7-8
D gene: TRBD1
CDR3 length: 18
CDR3 protein: CASSSQGLGDSIQETQYF
CDR3 DNA: TGTGCCAGCAGCTCCCAAGGCCTGGGGGACAGTATCCAAGAGACCCAGTACTTC

J gene: TRBJ2-2
V gene: TRBV19
D gene: TRBD2
CDR3 length: 15
CDR3 protein: CASSILTSGSGELFF
CDR3 DNA: TGTGCCAGTAGTATACTGACTAGCGGGTCCGGGGAGCTGTTTTTT

J gene: TRBJ1-2
V gene: TRBV30
D gene: .
CDR3 length: 16
CDR3 protein: CAWSQRKNAGLWGYTF
CDR3 DNA: TGTGCCTGGAGTCAGCGAAAAAACGCCGGCCTCTGGGGCTACACCTTC

J gene: TRBJ1-3
V gene: TRBV28
D gene: .
CDR3 length: 15
CDR3 protein: CASSLFAAPGNTIYF
CDR3 DNA: TGTGCCAGCAGTTTATTTGCAGCGCCGGGAAACACCATATATTTT

J gene: TRBJ1-5
V gene: TRBV19
D gene: TRBD1
CDR3 length: 16
CDR3 protein: CASSQTGVYSNQPQHF
CDR3 DNA: TGTGCCAGTAGTCAAACAGGGGTTTATAGCAATCAGCCCCAGCATTTT

J gene: TRBJ1-5
V gene: TRBV19
D gene: .
CDR3 length: 17
CDR3 protein: CASSIDEGQGGNQPQHF
CDR3 DNA: TGTGCCAGTAGTATAGATGAAGGGCAGGGAGGAAATCAGCCCCAGCATTTT

J gene: TRBJ2-2
V gene: TRBV5-4
D gene: TRBD2
CDR3 length: 16
CDR3 protein: CASSLGGGAGTGELFF
CDR3 DNA: TGTGCCAGCAGCTTGGGCGGGGGGGCCGGAACCGGGGAGCTGTTTTTT